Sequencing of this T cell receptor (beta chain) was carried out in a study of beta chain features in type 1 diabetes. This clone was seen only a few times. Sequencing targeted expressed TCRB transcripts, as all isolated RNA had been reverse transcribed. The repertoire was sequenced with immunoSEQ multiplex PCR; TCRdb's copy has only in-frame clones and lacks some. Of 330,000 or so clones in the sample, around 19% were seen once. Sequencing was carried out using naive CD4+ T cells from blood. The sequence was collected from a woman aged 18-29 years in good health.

The CDR3 DNA reads TGCGCCAGCAGTTCGACAGGGGTCTATGGCTACACCTTC. As protein: CASSSTGVYGYTF. V gene TRBV5-1 combines with J gene TRBJ1-2; TRBD1 aligns across 8 bases. J lost 4 bases, V lost 5 bases, and 4 bases had no gene match. Germline assignment: CDR1 SGHRS and CDR2 YFSETQ. The CDR3 runs to 13 residues.